This passage covers 14 T cell receptor beta chains from one sample sequenced in a study of CD8+ T cells in alopecia areata. Extracted from the samples, RNA was reverse transcribed into cDNA to serve as the sequencing template. Only in-frame clones appear in the TCRdb table, and some are missing; sequencing was by immunoSEQ multiplex PCR. The data contain roughly 110,000 clones, approximately 51% of them seen just once; the ten biggest clones take up more than 3%. The treatment denotes: oral pan-JAK inhibitor, 5-10 mg twice daily. Sequences were derived from CD4+ T cells sorted from blood, sampled at week 24, from a patient treated with tofacitinib. These receptors all come from a human donor with alopecia areata.

This clone was seen only a few times. This chain joins TRBV18 and TRBJ2-7; D uncertain. Between the trimmed V and J ends, which lost 1 base and 2 bases, there was a span of 9 bases. Germline V gene lookup returns CDR1 KGHSH and CDR2 LQKENI. The CDR3 has 14 residues. DNA of the CDR3: TGTGCCAGCTCACCACGGGTACTCACCTACGAGCAGTACTTC. The encoded protein is CASSPRVLTYEQYF. The full variable domain, its missing parts supplied by reference TRBV18 and TRBJ2-7, is NAGVMQNPRHLVRRRGQEARLRCSPMKGHSHVYWYRQLPEEGLKFMVYLQKENIIDESGMPKERFSAEFPKEGPSILRIQQVVRGDSAAYFCASSPRVLTYEQYFGPGTRLTVT.

Only a few counts were recorded for this clone. The chain uses TRBV7-9 and TRBJ2-6; D is possibly TRBD1 or TRBD2 (5 bases each). The germline V gene has CDR1 SEHNR and CDR2 FQNEAQ (reference sequence). V was cut by 1 base and J by 3 bases, with 10 bases left in between. The length of the CDR3 is 16 residues. In DNA form, the CDR3 reads TGTGCCAGCAGCTTAGTCTCGGGGCTTGGGGCCAACGTCCTGACTTTC. This codes for CASSLVSGLGANVLTF.

This clone showed up just a few times. The genes are TRBV4-1 and TRBJ2-1; D gene uncertain. Trimming took off 3 bases at V and 3 bases at J, with 12 bases between the two ends. The CDR3 runs to 15 residues. Germline V gene lookup returns CDR1 MGHRA and CDR2 YSYEKL. This CDR3 reads CASSQAIDFYNEQFF. The CDR3 DNA reads as TGCGCCAGCAGCCAGGCCATTGACTTCTACAATGAGCAGTTCTTC.

The chain has TRBV6-1 and TRBJ2-7; possibly TRBD2 for D (6 bases). Trimming left V 6 bases short and J 6 bases short, with 18 bases between. CDR3 length: 14 amino acids. Germline assignment: CDR1 MNHNS and CDR2 SASEGT. CDR3 protein: CASRDYTLQGEQYF. The CDR3 DNA sequence: TGTGCCAGCAGGGACTACACCCTCCAGGGCGAGCAGTACTTC.

This clone was counted only a few times. This chain links TRBV29-1 with TRBJ2-3; possible D gene TRBD1, 5 bases. V shed 3 bases and J shed 2 bases, with 18 bases lying between them. CDR1 and CDR2 from the germline V gene are SQVTM and ANQGSEA. This CDR3 is built from 16 residues. Here the CDR3 DNA reads TGCAGCGTTGATCCCTCCCAGTCCAGGGTCACAGATACGCAGTATTTT. This translates into CSVDPSQSRVTDTQYF.

This chain links TRBV7-2 with TRBJ1-6, with D maybe TRBD1 (5 bases). The CDR3 length is 14 residues. Trimming pared 5 bases from V and 9 bases from J, leaving 14 bases between. Germline values: CDR1 SGHTA, CDR2 FQGNSA. CDR3 sequence reads: CASSPGTVSSPLHF. The CDR3 DNA reads TGTGCCAGCAGCCCCGGGACCGTTAGTTCACCCCTCCACTTT.

The chain has TRBV5-1 and TRBJ2-6; D gene unclear. CDR3 length: 14 amino acids. V gave up 4 bases and J gave up 0 bases, with 5 bases separating them. CDR1 is SGHRS, CDR2 YFSETQ, per germline. This CDR3 is CASSHSSGANVLTF. The CDR3 bases are TGCGCCAGCAGCCATAGCTCTGGGGCCAACGTCCTGACTTTC.

This clone was seen repeatedly, ten times or more. The V call is TRBV6-6, the J call TRBJ2-3; 10 bases match TRBD1. This CDR3 has 15 residues. Germline V gene sequence: CDR1 MNHNY, CDR2 SVGAGI (reference sequence). With 2 bases clipped from V and 2 bases from J, the junction kept 1 base outside the gene matches. CDR3 sequence (DNA): TGTGCCAGCAGTTACGGGACAGGGGACACAGATACGCAGTATTTT. This gives the protein CASSYGTGDTDTQYF.

The chain links TRBV15 to TRBJ2-7; 7 nucleotides align to TRBD2. Trimming took 1 base from V and 1 from J; bases not matched to a gene: 4. This CDR3 contains 15 residues. Per the germline V gene, CDR1 is LNHNV and CDR2 is YYDKDF (reference sequence). Here the CDR3 reads CATSRGSAGSYEQYF. In DNA, the CDR3 is TGTGCCACCAGCAGAGGATCAGCGGGGTCCTACGAGCAGTACTTC.

About this clone: This same CDR3 is encoded by further DNA sequences in the sample. CDR3 residues: CASSQEGGYGYTF. The CDR3 DNA is TGCGCCAGCAGCCAAGAAGGCGGCTATGGCTACACCTTC. The rearrangement uses TRBV4-1 and TRBJ1-2; D is uncertain. The length of the CDR3 is 13 residues. Deletions cut 0 bases from V and 4 bases from J, with 6 bases between. Germline CDR1 reads MGHRA; CDR2 reads YSYEKL.

The chain couples TRBV30 to TRBJ2-1, with no clear D. Trimming shortened V by 0 bases and J by 8 bases, and 20 bases separated the two germline ends. Germline assignment: CDR1 GTSNPN and CDR2 SVGIG (reference sequence). This CDR3 comprises 16 residues. The CDR3 spells CAWSVLRRRSSDEQFF. In DNA, the CDR3 is TGTGCCTGGAGTGTACTCAGGCGACGGAGTTCGGATGAGCAGTTCTTC.

The CDR3, as DNA: TGTGCCAGCAGGTACCCTCTCCAGGGGGCGGGGCACCTGATGAACACTGAAGCTTTCTTT. Translating gives CASRYPLQGAGHLMNTEAFF. The V gene is TRBV2, the J gene TRBJ1-1; 8 bases map to TRBD1. This CDR3 contains 20 residues. The ends lost 6 bases at V and 0 bases at J; junction bases unmatched: 21. Looked up from germline, CDR1 is SNHLY and CDR2 is FYNNEI.

In this sample, this clone turned up a few times. The chain carries TRBV14 and TRBJ2-1, with TRBD2 as a possible D gene (5 bases). Trimming stripped 3 bases from V and 4 bases from J, with 7 bases between. The CDR3 has 13 residues. Germline CDR1 and CDR2: SGHDN and FVKESK. This CDR3 is CASSQGRYNEQFF. As DNA, the CDR3 is TGTGCCAGCAGCCAGGGGAGATACAATGAGCAGTTCTTC.

V and J are TRBV7-2 and TRBJ2-3, with 8 bases matching TRBD2. Germline CDR1 and CDR2: SGHTA and FQGNSA. The CDR3 totals 16 residues. The V and J ends lost 2 bases and 5 bases, in that order; junction bases with no gene match: 9. CDR3 bases: TGTGCCAGCAGCTTAATCGGGGGGGCGCGAGGAGATACGCAGTATTTT. Amino acid sequence: CASSLIGGARGDTQYF.